Below, 16 T cell receptor beta chains from the same sample are listed, as sequenced in a study of CD8 T cells in Susac syndrome. An input of about 0.45 to 1 ug of RNA was subjected to reverse transcription using random hexamers. TCRdb analysed the immunoSEQ multiplex PCR reads with MiXCR anew, one entry per CDR3 protein. The sample records approximately 80,000 distinct CDR3 sequences, 94% being singletons. Sequenced: CD8+ T cells from PBMCs. The receptor set was obtained from a human donor with Susac syndrome.

This sequence joins TRBV18 and TRBJ2-7, with D possibly being TRBD1 or TRBD2 (5 bases each). This CDR3 is 17 amino acids long. V was clipped by 2 bases and J by 3 bases, with 20 bases between them. Germline CDR1 is KGHSH and CDR2 is LQKENI. The CDR3: CASSPGGRGVGNYEQYF. CDR3 sequence (DNA): TGTGCCAGCTCACCAGGTGGCCGGGGCGTAGGTAACTACGAGCAGTACTTC. Together with reference TRBV18 and TRBJ2-7, the CDR3 gives the full variable domain: NAGVMQNPRHLVRRRGQEARLRCSPMKGHSHVYWYRQLPEEGLKFMVYLQKENIIDESGMPKERFSAEFPKEGPSILRIQQVVRGDSAAYFCASSPGGRGVGNYEQYFGPGTRLTVT.

This sequence joins TRBV12-3 or TRBV12-4 and TRBJ2-5; D is unresolved. V lost 4 bases, J lost 2 bases, and 14 bases lay in between. This CDR3 spans 15 amino acids. The CDR3 protein is CASSSILVPQETQYF. The CDR3 nucleotides are TGTGCCAGCAGTTCTATCCTCGTCCCGCAAGAGACCCAGTACTTC.

The gene calls are TRBV18 and TRBJ2-7; perhaps TRBD1 as D (5 bases). CDR3 length equals 13 residues. CDR1 KGHSH and CDR2 LQKENI come from the germline V gene. The V end lost 0 bases, the J end lost 2 bases, and 5 bases lay between the germline ends. The CDR3 bases are TGTGCCAGCTCACCACCGACAGCCTACGAGCAGTACTTC. Translating gives CASSPPTAYEQYF. Filled out from reference TRBV18 and TRBJ2-7, the complete variable domain reads NAGVMQNPRHLVRRRGQEARLRCSPMKGHSHVYWYRQLPEEGLKFMVYLQKENIIDESGMPKERFSAEFPKEGPSILRIQQVVRGDSAAYFCASSPPTAYEQYFGPGTRLTVT.

Only one count was recorded for this clonotype. The chain carries TRBV29-1 and TRBJ2-7, with 7 bases identical to TRBD1. There are 12 residues in the CDR3. V was pared by 3 bases and J by 7 bases, with 6 bases of the junction left unmatched. CDR1 is SQVTM, CDR2 ANQGSEA, per germline. As DNA, the CDR3 is TGCAGCGTTGACCTACAGGGGAGAGAGCAGTACTTC. It yields the protein CSVDLQGREQYF.

V gene TRBV7-9 combines with J gene TRBJ1-1; the D is unclear. The V end was cut by 3 bases, the J end by 5 bases, with 1 base between. The CDR3 runs 10 residues. The germline gives CDR1 SEHNR, CDR2 FQNEAQ (reference sequence). The CDR3 DNA sequence: TGTGCCAGCAGCTTGACTGAAGCTTTCTTT. Translating gives CASSLTEAFF.

The V gene is TRBV4-1, the J gene TRBJ2-5; TRBD1 agrees at 9 bases. V was clipped by 3 bases and J by 5 bases; unmatched bases: 10. The CDR3 runs to 16 residues. CDR1 is MGHRA and CDR2 is YSYEKL in the germline V gene. CDR3 nucleotide sequence: TGCGCCAGCAGCCACCTGGGACAGGGTGATCTGGAGACCCAGTACTTC. Translating it yields CASSHLGQGDLETQYF.

This clonotype was seen once. This chain connects TRBV7-6 to TRBJ2-5; no clear D. V lost 6 bases to trimming and J lost 3 bases, with 11 bases between them. CDR1 and CDR2 from the germline V gene are SGHVS and FNYEAQ. This CDR3 has 13 residues. CDR3: CASSPRQEETQYF. CDR3 nucleotides: TGTGCCAGCAGTCCTCGACAAGAAGAGACCCAGTACTTC.

The chain links TRBV7-9 to TRBJ2-3, with 7 bases lining up with TRBD1. Germline V gives CDR1 SEHNR, CDR2 FQNEAQ (reference sequence). This CDR3 is built from 15 residues. The V gene end was trimmed by 6 bases and the J gene end by 0 bases; junction bases not matched to a gene: 6. This CDR3 is CASSTTGSSTDTQYF. The CDR3, as DNA: TGTGCCAGCAGTACGACAGGGAGTAGCACAGATACGCAGTATTTT.

The chain employs TRBV7-9 and TRBJ2-5; 8 nucleotides align to TRBD2. From germline, CDR1 is SEHNR and CDR2 FQNEAQ (reference sequence). The CDR3 contains 16 residues. J gave up 3 bases and V 5 bases, and 11 bases lay outside the gene matches. Here the CDR3 DNA reads TGTGCCAGCAGCGGATCGGCAGCGGGGGTAGAAGAGACCCAGTACTTC. Translating gives CASSGSAAGVEETQYF.

CDR3 DNA: TGTGCCAGCAGCTTACCCCCAGGACAGCTTAATTCACCCCTCCACTTT. Translation gives CASSLPPGQLNSPLHF. The chain links TRBV7-9 to TRBJ1-6; D is perhaps TRBD1 (6 bases). CDR3 length equals 16 residues. V was clipped by 2 bases and J by 6 bases, with 14 bases between them. Germline V gene data show CDR1 as SEHNR and CDR2 as FQNEAQ (reference sequence).

The genes are TRBV29-1 and TRBJ1-2, with 8 bases matching TRBD1. The CDR3 loop spans 13 amino acids. The trim removed 0 bases at V and 5 bases at J, leaving 2 bases unmatched. CDR1 SQVTM and CDR2 ANQGSEA come from the germline V gene. The CDR3 coding sequence is TGCAGCGTTGAAGAGGGACAGGTTTATGGCTACACCTTC. Protein: CSVEEGQVYGYTF.

The DNA of the CDR3 is TGTGCCAGCAGCCAAGGAGACAGGGGGCCTAACTATGGCTACACCTTC. It translates to CASSQGDRGPNYGYTF. The V call is TRBV3-1, the J call TRBJ1-2, with TRBD1 matching 10 bases. This CDR3 is built from 16 residues. The V gene's germline CDR1 is LGHDT and CDR2 YNNKEL (reference sequence). V shed 1 base, J shed 0 bases, and the junction held 2 bases outside the gene matches.

Here the CDR3 reads CASRPQSTGVGSPLHF. The CDR3 DNA reads as TGTGCCAGCAGACCTCAATCTACAGGGGTGGGTTCACCCCTCCACTTT. The V call is TRBV6-1, the J call TRBJ1-6, with 7 positions matching TRBD1. The V gene's germline CDR1 is MNHNS and CDR2 SASEGT. The V and J ends lost 6 bases and 9 bases, in that order; junction bases with no gene match: 14. This CDR3 comprises 16 residues.

The J gene is TRBJ1-4, the V gene TRBV4-3; D is uncertain. This CDR3 has 15 residues. Per the germline V gene, CDR1 is LGHNA and CDR2 is YSLEER. V gave up 3 bases and J gave up 6 bases, with 14 bases separating them. The CDR3 coding sequence is TGCGCCAGCAGCCACCTCGGGAGAGTGGATGAAAAACTGTTTTTT. It specifies CASSHLGRVDEKLFF.

The chain joins TRBV19 to TRBJ2-7; TRBD1 agrees at 9 bases. Germline V gene lookup returns CDR1 LNHDA and CDR2 SQIVND (reference sequence). The CDR3 spans 14 residues. After removal of 3 bases from V and 5 bases from J, the junction contained 5 bases not matched to a gene. CDR3 region: CASSIGTGLDEQYF. CDR3 sequence (DNA): TGTGCCAGTAGTATCGGGACAGGGCTAGACGAGCAGTACTTC.

The sample holds a few counts of this clonotype. The CDR3: CASSDGKGYTF. CDR3 in DNA: TGTGCCAGCAGTGATGGAAAAGGCTACACCTTC. V gene TRBV25-1 combines with J gene TRBJ1-2; no clear D. CDR3 length: 11 residues. V shed 3 bases and J shed 8 bases, with 7 bases lying between them. The germline V gene has CDR1 MGHDK and CDR2 SYGVNS.